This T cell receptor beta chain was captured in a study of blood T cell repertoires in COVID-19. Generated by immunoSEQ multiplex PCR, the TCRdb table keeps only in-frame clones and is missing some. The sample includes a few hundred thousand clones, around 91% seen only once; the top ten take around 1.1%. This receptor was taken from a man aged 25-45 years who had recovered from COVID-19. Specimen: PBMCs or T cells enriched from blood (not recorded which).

CDR3 sequence (DNA): TGTGCCAGCAGCTCAGCGGGCCTGAACACCGGGGAGCTGTTTTTT. It yields the protein CASSSAGLNTGELFF. This sequence joins TRBV13 and TRBJ2-2, with D possibly being TRBD2 (6 bases). Trimming shortened V by 4 bases and J by 1 base, and 10 bases separated the two germline ends. The CDR3 length is 15 residues. Germline V CDR1 and CDR2: PRHDT, FYEKMQ (reference sequence).